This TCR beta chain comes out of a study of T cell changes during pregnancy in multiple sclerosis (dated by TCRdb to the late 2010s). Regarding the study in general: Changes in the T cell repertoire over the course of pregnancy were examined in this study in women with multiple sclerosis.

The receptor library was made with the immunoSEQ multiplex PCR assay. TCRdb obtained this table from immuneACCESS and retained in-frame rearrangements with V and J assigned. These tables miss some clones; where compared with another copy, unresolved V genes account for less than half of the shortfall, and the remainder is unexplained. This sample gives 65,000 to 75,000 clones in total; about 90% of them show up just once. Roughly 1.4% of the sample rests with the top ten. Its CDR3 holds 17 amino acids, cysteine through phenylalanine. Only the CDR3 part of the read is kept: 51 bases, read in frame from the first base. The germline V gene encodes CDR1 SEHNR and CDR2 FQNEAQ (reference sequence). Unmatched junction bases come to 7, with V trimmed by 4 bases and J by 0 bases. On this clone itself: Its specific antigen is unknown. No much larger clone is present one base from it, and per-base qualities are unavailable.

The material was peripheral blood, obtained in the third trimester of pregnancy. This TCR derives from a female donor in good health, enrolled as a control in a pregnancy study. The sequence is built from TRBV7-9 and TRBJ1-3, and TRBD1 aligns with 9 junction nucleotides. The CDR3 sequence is CASSSGQGAYSGNTIYF. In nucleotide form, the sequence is TGTGCCAGCAGCTCGGGACAGGGCGCCTACTCTGGAAACACCATATATTTT.